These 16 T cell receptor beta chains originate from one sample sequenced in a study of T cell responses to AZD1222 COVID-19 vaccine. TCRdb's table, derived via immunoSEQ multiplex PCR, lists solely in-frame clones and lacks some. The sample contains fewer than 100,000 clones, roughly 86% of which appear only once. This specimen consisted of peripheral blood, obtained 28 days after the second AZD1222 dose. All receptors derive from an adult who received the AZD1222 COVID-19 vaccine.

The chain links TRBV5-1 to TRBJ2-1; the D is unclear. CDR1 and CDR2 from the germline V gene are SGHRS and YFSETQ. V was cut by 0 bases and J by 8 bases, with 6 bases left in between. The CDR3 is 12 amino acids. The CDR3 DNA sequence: TGCGCCAGCAGCTTGGAACAGCATGAGCAGTTCTTC. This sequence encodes CASSLEQHEQFF.

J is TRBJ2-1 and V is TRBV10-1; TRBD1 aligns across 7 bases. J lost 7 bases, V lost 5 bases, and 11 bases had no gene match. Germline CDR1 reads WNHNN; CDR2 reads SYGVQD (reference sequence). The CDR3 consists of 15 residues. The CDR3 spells CASSLRTGMKNEQFF. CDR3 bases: TGCGCCAGCAGTCTACGGACAGGCATGAAAAATGAGCAGTTCTTC.

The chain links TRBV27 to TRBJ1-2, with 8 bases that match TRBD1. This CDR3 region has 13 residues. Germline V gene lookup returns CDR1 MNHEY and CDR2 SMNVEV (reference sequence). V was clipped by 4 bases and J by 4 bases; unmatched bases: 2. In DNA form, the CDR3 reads TGTGCCAGCAGTTCTGACAGGGGCTATGGCTACACCTTC. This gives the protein CASSSDRGYGYTF.

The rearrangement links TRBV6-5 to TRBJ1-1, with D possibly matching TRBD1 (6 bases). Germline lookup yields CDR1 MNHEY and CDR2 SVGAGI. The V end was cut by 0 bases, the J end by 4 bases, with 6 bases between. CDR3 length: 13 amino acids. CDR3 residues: CASSYSGGTEAFF. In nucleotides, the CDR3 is TGTGCCAGCAGTTACTCAGGGGGCACTGAAGCTTTCTTT.

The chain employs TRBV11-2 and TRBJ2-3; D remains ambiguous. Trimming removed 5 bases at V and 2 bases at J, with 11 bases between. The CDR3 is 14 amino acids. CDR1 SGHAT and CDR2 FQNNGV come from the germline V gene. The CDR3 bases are TGTGCCAGCAGCCGTATCGGCCTCACAGATACGCAGTATTTT. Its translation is CASSRIGLTDTQYF.

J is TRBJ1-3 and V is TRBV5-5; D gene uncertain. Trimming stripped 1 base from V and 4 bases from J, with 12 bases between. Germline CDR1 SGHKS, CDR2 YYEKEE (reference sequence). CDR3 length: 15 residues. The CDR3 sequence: CASSLTGFRGNTIYF. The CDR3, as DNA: TGTGCCAGCAGCTTGACCGGGTTCAGAGGAAACACCATATATTTT.

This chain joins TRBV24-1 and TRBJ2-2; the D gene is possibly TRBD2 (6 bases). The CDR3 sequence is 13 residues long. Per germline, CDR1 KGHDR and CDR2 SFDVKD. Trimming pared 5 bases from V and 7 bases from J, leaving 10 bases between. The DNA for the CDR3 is TGTGCCACCAGTGTCGAGGAGGGCGGGGAGCTGTTTTTT. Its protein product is CATSVEEGGELFF.

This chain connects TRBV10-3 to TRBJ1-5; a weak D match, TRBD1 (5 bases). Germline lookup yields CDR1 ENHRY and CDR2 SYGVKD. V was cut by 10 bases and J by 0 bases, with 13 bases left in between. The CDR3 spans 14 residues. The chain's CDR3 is CATNGQNSNQPQHF. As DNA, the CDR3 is TGTGCCACAAATGGACAAAATAGCAATCAGCCCCAGCATTTT.

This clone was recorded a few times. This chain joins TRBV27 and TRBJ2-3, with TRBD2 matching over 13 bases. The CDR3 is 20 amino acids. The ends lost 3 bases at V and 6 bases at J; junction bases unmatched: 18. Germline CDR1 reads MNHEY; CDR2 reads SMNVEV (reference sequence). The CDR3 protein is CASSFLPVGLAGAGTDTQYF. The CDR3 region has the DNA TGTGCCAGCAGTTTCCTCCCCGTCGGACTAGCGGGAGCGGGAACCGATACGCAGTATTTT.

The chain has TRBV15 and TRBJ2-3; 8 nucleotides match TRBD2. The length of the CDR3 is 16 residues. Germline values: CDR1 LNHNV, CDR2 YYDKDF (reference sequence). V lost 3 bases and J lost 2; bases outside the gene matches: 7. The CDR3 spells CATSRAVLADTDTQYF. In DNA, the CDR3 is TGTGCCACCAGCAGGGCGGTACTAGCGGACACAGATACGCAGTATTTT.

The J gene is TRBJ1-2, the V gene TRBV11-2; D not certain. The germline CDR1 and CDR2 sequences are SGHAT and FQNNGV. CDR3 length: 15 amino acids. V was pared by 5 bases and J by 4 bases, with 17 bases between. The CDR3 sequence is CASSPQDGVAYGYTF. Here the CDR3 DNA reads TGTGCCAGCAGCCCCCAAGACGGGGTGGCCTATGGCTACACCTTC.

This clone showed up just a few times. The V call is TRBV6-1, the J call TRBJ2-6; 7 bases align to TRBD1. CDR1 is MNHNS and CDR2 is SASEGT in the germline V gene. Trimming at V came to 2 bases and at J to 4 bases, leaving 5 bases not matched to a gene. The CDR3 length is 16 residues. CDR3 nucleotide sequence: TGTGCCAGCAGTGAACAACAGGGGACGGGGGCCAACGTCCTGACTTTC. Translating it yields CASSEQQGTGANVLTF.

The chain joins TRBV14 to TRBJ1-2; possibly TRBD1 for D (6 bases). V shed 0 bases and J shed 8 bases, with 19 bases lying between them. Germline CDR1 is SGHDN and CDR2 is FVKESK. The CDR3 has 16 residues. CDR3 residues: CASSQDLSRGFQGYTF. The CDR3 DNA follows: TGTGCCAGCAGCCAAGATCTGTCCAGGGGTTTCCAAGGCTACACCTTC.

The CDR3 sequence is CASSLRASGNTIYF. For the CDR3, the DNA is TGTGCCAGCAGCCTCAGGGCCTCTGGAAACACCATATATTTT. The V gene is TRBV3-1 (or the pseudogene TRBV3-2), the J gene TRBJ1-3, with D possibly TRBD1 on 5 matching bases. CDR1 is LGHDT, CDR2 YNNKEL, per germline (reference sequence). The V end lost 4 bases, the J end lost 0 bases, and 7 bases lay between the germline ends. The length of the CDR3 is 14 residues.

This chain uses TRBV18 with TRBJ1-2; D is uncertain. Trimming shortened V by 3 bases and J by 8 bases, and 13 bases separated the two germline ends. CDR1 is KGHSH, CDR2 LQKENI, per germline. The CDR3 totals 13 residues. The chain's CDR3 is CASSPQEERGYTF. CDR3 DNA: TGTGCCAGCTCACCCCAAGAAGAGAGAGGCTACACCTTC.

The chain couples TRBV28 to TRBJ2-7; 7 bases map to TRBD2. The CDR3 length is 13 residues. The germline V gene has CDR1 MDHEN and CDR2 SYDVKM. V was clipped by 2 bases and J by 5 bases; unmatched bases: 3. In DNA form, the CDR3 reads TGTGCCAGCAGTTTAGGGGACTACCACGAGCAGTACTTC. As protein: CASSLGDYHEQYF.